Listed below are T cell receptor beta chains from one sample, sequenced in a study of blood T cells in healthy people across ages. One entry per CDR3 protein, called by TCRdb with MiXCR from the 5' RACE reads. Of 1.5 million to 2 million distinct CDR3 sequences in the sample, around 40% were seen once. Material: blood. All receptors derive from a human donor in good health. The CDR3 runs from the conserved cysteine through the conserved F or W. The order of the fields is clone size, V gene, J gene, D gene, CDR3 protein, CDR3 DNA. D genes are given only for firm matches. The size field is filled for only some rows; it gives once, few, many or a size class.

clone size: .; V gene: TRBV2; J gene: TRBJ2-5; D gene: .; CDR3 protein: CASSASAPGTQYF; CDR3 DNA: TGTGCCAGCAGTGCGTCAGCCCCTGGGACCCAGTACTTC
clone size: .; V gene: TRBV7-2; J gene: TRBJ2-1; D gene: .; CDR3 protein: CASSLYLEGEQFF; CDR3 DNA: TGTGCCAGCAGCCTCTACCTGGAAGGTGAGCAGTTCTTC
clone size: .; V gene: TRBV30; J gene: TRBJ2-6; D gene: .; CDR3 protein: CAWSYRSSGPNVLTF; CDR3 DNA: TGTGCCTGGAGTTACAGGAGCTCTGGGCCCAACGTCCTGACTTTC
clone size: once; V gene: TRBV5-1; J gene: TRBJ2-1; D gene: TRBD2; CDR3 protein: CASSFVLAGGREEQFF; CDR3 DNA: TGCGCCAGCAGCTTCGTTCTTGCGGGGGGGCGAGAAGAGCAGTTCTTC
clone size: few; V gene: TRBV12-3/TRBV12-4; J gene: TRBJ2-7; D gene: .; CDR3 protein: CASSRSRRHSSYEQYF; CDR3 DNA: TGTGCCAGCAGTCGCAGCAGGCGGCACTCCTCCTACGAGCAGTACTTC
clone size: many; V gene: TRBV6-5; J gene: TRBJ2-7; D gene: TRBD1; CDR3 protein: CASSRDRSFYEQYF; CDR3 DNA: TGTGCCAGCAGTAGGGACAGAAGTTTCTACGAGCAGTACTTC
clone size: few; V gene: TRBV11-2; J gene: TRBJ2-6; D gene: .; CDR3 protein: CASSPLPSGANVLTF; CDR3 DNA: TGTGCCAGCAGCCCTTTGCCCTCTGGGGCCAACGTCCTGACTTTC
clone size: .; V gene: TRBV7-7; J gene: TRBJ2-7; D gene: .; CDR3 protein: CASSLGFGSTYEQYF; CDR3 DNA: TGTGCTAGCAGCTTAGGGTTCGGATCAACCTACGAGCAGTACTTC
clone size: .; V gene: TRBV28; J gene: TRBJ2-7; D gene: .; CDR3 protein: CASRETGITYEQYF; CDR3 DNA: TGTGCCAGCAGGGAAACAGGGATAACCTACGAGCAGTACTTC
clone size: few; V gene: TRBV5-6; J gene: TRBJ2-5; D gene: .; CDR3 protein: CASSWGRSRVAQETQYF; CDR3 DNA: TGTGCCAGCAGCTGGGGCAGGAGCAGAGTTGCACAAGAGACCCAGTACTTC
clone size: few; V gene: TRBV2; J gene: TRBJ2-7; D gene: TRBD1; CDR3 protein: CASRADRGLSYEQYF; CDR3 DNA: TGTGCCAGCAGAGCAGACAGGGGGCTTTCCTACGAGCAGTACTTC
clone size: .; V gene: TRBV24-1; J gene: TRBJ1-2; D gene: .; CDR3 protein: CATSDNRALYGYTF; CDR3 DNA: TGTGCCACCAGTGATAACAGGGCCCTCTATGGCTACACCTTC
clone size: .; V gene: TRBV28; J gene: TRBJ2-5; D gene: .; CDR3 protein: CASSSPQESAGETQYF; CDR3 DNA: TGTGCCAGCAGCAGCCCTCAGGAATCGGCGGGAGAGACCCAGTACTTC
clone size: .; V gene: TRBV4-2; J gene: TRBJ2-3; D gene: .; CDR3 protein: CASSQDIGARSTDAQYF; CDR3 DNA: TGTGCCAGCAGCCAAGATATCGGGGCACGGAGCACAGATGCGCAGTATTTT
clone size: .; V gene: TRBV29-1; J gene: TRBJ2-2; D gene: .; CDR3 protein: CSWQRQDGTGELFF; CDR3 DNA: TGCAGCTGGCAAAGACAGGATGGAACCGGGGAGCTGTTTTTT
clone size: many; V gene: TRBV5-1; J gene: TRBJ2-5; D gene: .; CDR3 protein: CASSQTSGRQETQYF; CDR3 DNA: TGCGCCAGCAGCCAAACTTCCGGGAGACAAGAGACCCAGTACTTC
clone size: .; V gene: TRBV29-1; J gene: TRBJ2-1; D gene: .; CDR3 protein: CSVDKNYEQFF; CDR3 DNA: TGCAGCGTCGACAAAAACTATGAGCAGTTCTTC
clone size: few; V gene: TRBV6-2/TRBV6-3; J gene: TRBJ2-7; D gene: TRBD2; CDR3 protein: CASGLASYEQYF; CDR3 DNA: TGTGCCAGCGGACTAGCGTCCTACGAGCAGTACTTC
clone size: .; V gene: TRBV20-1; J gene: TRBJ1-5; D gene: .; CDR3 protein: CSASFGTFPHQPQHF; CDR3 DNA: TGCAGTGCTAGCTTTGGGACATTTCCCCATCAGCCCCAGCATTTT
clone size: .; V gene: TRBV6-2/TRBV6-3; J gene: TRBJ2-2; D gene: .; CDR3 protein: CASTIGPSGELFF; CDR3 DNA: TGTGCCAGCACCATTGGACCGTCCGGGGAGCTGTTTTTT
clone size: few; V gene: TRBV28; J gene: TRBJ2-7; D gene: TRBD1; CDR3 protein: CASLGGETYEQYF; CDR3 DNA: TGTGCCAGTTTAGGGGGCGAGACCTACGAGCAGTACTTC
clone size: .; V gene: TRBV20-1; J gene: TRBJ1-1; D gene: .; CDR3 protein: CSAPQGLDTEAFF; CDR3 DNA: TGCAGTGCTCCACAGGGTTTGGACACTGAAGCTTTCTTT
clone size: few; V gene: TRBV5-1; J gene: TRBJ1-2; D gene: .; CDR3 protein: CASSLVGPTGSSGYTF; CDR3 DNA: TGCGCCAGCAGCTTGGTAGGGCCTACAGGATCAAGTGGCTACACCTTC
clone size: once; V gene: TRBV7-9; J gene: TRBJ1-5; D gene: .; CDR3 protein: CASSPLTNKEPQHF; CDR3 DNA: TGTGCCAGCAGCCCACTGACCAATAAGGAGCCCCAGCATTTT
clone size: few; V gene: TRBV5-1; J gene: TRBJ2-3; D gene: TRBD2; CDR3 protein: CASSSTGTRLGDTQYF; CDR3 DNA: TGCGCCAGCAGCTCAACCGGGACTAGACTCGGAGATACGCAGTATTTT
clone size: .; V gene: TRBV12-3/TRBV12-4; J gene: TRBJ2-5; D gene: .; CDR3 protein: CASQEGPEQYF; CDR3 DNA: TGTGCCAGCCAGGAGGGGCCAGAGCAGTACTTC
clone size: .; V gene: TRBV5-1; J gene: TRBJ2-3; D gene: TRBD2; CDR3 protein: CASMRGGRSDTQYF; CDR3 DNA: TGCGCCAGCATGCGCGGGGGGCGATCAGATACGCAGTATTTT
clone size: few; V gene: TRBV4-1; J gene: TRBJ2-7; D gene: TRBD1; CDR3 protein: CASSPQYKTGGGYEQYF; CDR3 DNA: TGCGCCAGCAGCCCCCAGTATAAGACAGGGGGCGGGTACGAGCAGTACTTC
clone size: .; V gene: TRBV7-2; J gene: TRBJ2-7; D gene: TRBD2; CDR3 protein: CASSSTSGGAREQYF; CDR3 DNA: TGTGCCAGCAGCTCGACTAGCGGGGGGGCTAGGGAGCAGTACTTC
clone size: few; V gene: TRBV10-3; J gene: TRBJ2-3; D gene: .; CDR3 protein: CAISGGGRTVLTQYF; CDR3 DNA: TGTGCCATCAGTGGGGGCGGGCGGACGGTGTTGACGCAGTATTTT
clone size: .; V gene: TRBV20-1; J gene: TRBJ2-7; D gene: TRBD2; CDR3 protein: CSATPTLLAGAGEQYF; CDR3 DNA: TGCAGTGCTACCCCAACCCTTCTAGCGGGGGCGGGCGAGCAGTACTTC
clone size: few; V gene: TRBV15; J gene: TRBJ2-4; D gene: TRBD1; CDR3 protein: CATSRDRGQGNIQYF; CDR3 DNA: TGTGCCACCAGCAGGGATCGGGGACAGGGAAACATTCAGTACTTC
clone size: .; V gene: TRBV28; J gene: TRBJ2-5; D gene: .; CDR3 protein: CASSFWQDQETQYF; CDR3 DNA: TGTGCCAGCAGTTTTTGGCAGGACCAAGAGACCCAGTACTTC
clone size: few; V gene: TRBV11-2; J gene: TRBJ2-1; D gene: .; CDR3 protein: CASTQHTGTYNEQFF; CDR3 DNA: TGTGCCAGCACCCAACACACAGGGACCTACAATGAGCAGTTCTTC
clone size: few; V gene: TRBV20-1; J gene: TRBJ2-3; D gene: TRBD2; CDR3 protein: CSARRPSGADTDTQYF; CDR3 DNA: TGCAGTGCTAGACGACCTAGCGGGGCAGACACAGATACGCAGTATTTT
clone size: .; V gene: TRBV4-3; J gene: TRBJ2-2; D gene: .; CDR3 protein: CAGSQNSGADTGELFF; CDR3 DNA: TGCGCCGGCAGCCAAAATTCAGGGGCGGACACCGGGGAGCTGTTTTTT
clone size: .; V gene: TRBV7-9; J gene: TRBJ2-1; D gene: .; CDR3 protein: CASSDRDIYNEQFF; CDR3 DNA: TGTGCCAGCAGCGACCGGGACATTTACAATGAGCAGTTCTTC
clone size: few; V gene: TRBV6-2/TRBV6-3; J gene: TRBJ2-7; D gene: .; CDR3 protein: CASSYSPGYDEQYF; CDR3 DNA: TGTGCCAGCAGTTACTCCCCAGGGTACGACGAGCAGTACTTC
clone size: few; V gene: TRBV5-1; J gene: TRBJ2-3; D gene: TRBD1; CDR3 protein: CAVRQGIITDTQYF; CDR3 DNA: TGCGCCGTCCGACAGGGGATTATCACAGATACGCAGTATTTT
clone size: .; V gene: TRBV5-4; J gene: TRBJ2-3; D gene: TRBD2; CDR3 protein: CASSIPSGASTDTQYF; CDR3 DNA: TGTGCCAGCAGCATACCTAGCGGGGCTAGCACAGATACGCAGTATTTT
clone size: .; V gene: TRBV27; J gene: TRBJ2-3; D gene: TRBD2; CDR3 protein: CASSLWTSGGATDTQYF; CDR3 DNA: TGTGCCAGCAGTCTCTGGACTAGCGGGGGGGCCACAGATACGCAGTATTTT
clone size: .; V gene: TRBV18; J gene: TRBJ1-1; D gene: .; CDR3 protein: CASSPRPGLNTEAFF; CDR3 DNA: TGTGCCAGCTCACCACGGCCTGGACTGAACACTGAAGCTTTCTTT
clone size: .; V gene: TRBV15; J gene: TRBJ2-7; D gene: TRBD2; CDR3 protein: CATSRDREGNEQYF; CDR3 DNA: TGTGCCACCAGCAGAGACAGGGAGGGGAACGAGCAGTACTTC
clone size: few; V gene: TRBV29-1; J gene: TRBJ2-3; D gene: .; CDR3 protein: CSVTGLRAPDTQYF; CDR3 DNA: TGCAGCGTGACGGGACTCCGGGCCCCAGATACGCAGTATTTT
clone size: .; V gene: TRBV6-5; J gene: TRBJ2-5; D gene: .; CDR3 protein: CASSFDLGRVKETQYF; CDR3 DNA: TGTGCCAGCAGCTTTGACCTGGGCAGGGTGAAAGAGACCCAGTACTTC
clone size: .; V gene: TRBV15; J gene: TRBJ1-5; D gene: .; CDR3 protein: CATSRDRSAQPQHF; CDR3 DNA: TGTGCCACCAGCAGAGATAGGAGTGCTCAGCCCCAGCATTTT
clone size: few; V gene: TRBV7-9; J gene: TRBJ2-3; D gene: TRBD2; CDR3 protein: CASSFMAGEIPDTQYF; CDR3 DNA: TGTGCCAGCAGCTTTATGGCGGGGGAGATCCCAGATACGCAGTATTTT
clone size: .; V gene: TRBV13; J gene: TRBJ2-1; D gene: .; CDR3 protein: CASSPNSGSYNEQFF; CDR3 DNA: TGTGCCAGCAGCCCCAATTCCGGCTCCTACAATGAGCAGTTCTTC
clone size: .; V gene: TRBV2; J gene: TRBJ1-3; D gene: .; CDR3 protein: CASSEVKSGNTIYF; CDR3 DNA: TGTGCCAGCAGTGAGGTGAAAAGTGGAAACACCATATATTTT
clone size: .; V gene: TRBV18; J gene: TRBJ1-1; D gene: .; CDR3 protein: CASSRGSTNTEAFF; CDR3 DNA: TGTGCCAGCTCAAGGGGAAGCACGAACACTGAAGCTTTCTTT
clone size: once; V gene: TRBV11-2; J gene: TRBJ1-4; D gene: TRBD1; CDR3 protein: CASSLGWTGILGAGEKLFF; CDR3 DNA: TGTGCCAGCAGCTTAGGATGGACAGGGATATTGGGCGCCGGGGAAAAACTGTTTTTT
clone size: .; V gene: TRBV20-1; J gene: TRBJ2-1; D gene: TRBD2; CDR3 protein: CSAGGWSGGGEQFF; CDR3 DNA: TGCAGTGCGGGGGGATGGAGCGGGGGCGGTGAGCAGTTCTTC
clone size: .; V gene: TRBV7-9; J gene: TRBJ2-3; D gene: .; CDR3 protein: CAGRLRTDTQYF; CDR3 DNA: TGTGCCGGCAGGTTGCGCACAGATACGCAGTATTTT
clone size: .; V gene: TRBV6-6; J gene: TRBJ2-1; D gene: TRBD1; CDR3 protein: CASSYQDRGQPEFF; CDR3 DNA: TGTGCCAGCAGTTACCAGGATCGGGGACAGCCAGAGTTCTTC
clone size: .; V gene: TRBV6-1; J gene: TRBJ1-5; D gene: TRBD1; CDR3 protein: CASSGTDRAYQPQHF; CDR3 DNA: TGTGCCAGCAGTGGCACGGACAGGGCGTATCAGCCCCAGCATTTT
clone size: once; V gene: TRBV12-3/TRBV12-4; J gene: TRBJ1-5; D gene: .; CDR3 protein: CASSRKNQPQHF; CDR3 DNA: TGTGCCAGCAGCCGTAAGAATCAGCCCCAGCATTTT
clone size: .; V gene: TRBV9; J gene: TRBJ2-5; D gene: .; CDR3 protein: CASSAFPTSTETQYF; CDR3 DNA: TGTGCCAGCAGCGCATTCCCGACTAGTACGGAGACCCAGTACTTC
clone size: few; V gene: TRBV29-1; J gene: TRBJ2-1; D gene: TRBD2; CDR3 protein: CSAPGLAGYNEQFF; CDR3 DNA: TGCAGCGCCCCGGGACTAGCGGGATACAATGAGCAGTTCTTC
clone size: .; V gene: TRBV7-2; J gene: TRBJ1-2; D gene: .; CDR3 protein: CATVKAQETYGYTF; CDR3 DNA: TGTGCCACCGTAAAGGCCCAGGAGACCTATGGCTACACCTTC